The 21 T cell receptor beta chains listed next were all sequenced from one sample in a study of T cell changes during pregnancy in multiple sclerosis (dated 2019 in TCRdb). The method behind the library was the immunoSEQ multiplex PCR assay. TCRdb took this table from immuneACCESS and kept in-frame rearrangements with V and J called. Such tables lack part of the clones; where checked against another copy, unresolved V genes explain under half of the gap, and the rest is unexplained. The sample yields some 85,000 clones; about 94% were counted once. The ten largest clonotypes hold under 0.85% of the sample. The sample consisted of peripheral blood, taken in the third trimester of pregnancy. The receptor source for this set is a female donor with multiple sclerosis, enrolled in a pregnancy study.

V and J are TRBV27 and TRBJ1-5; no reliable D call. This CDR3 contains 14 residues. CDR1 and CDR2 (germline): MNHEY, SMNVEV (reference sequence). Trimming cost V 8 bases and J 0 bases, with 11 bases left between them. CDR3 in DNA: TGTGCCAGCCGACACGATTATAGCAATCAGCCCCAGCATTTT. Encoded protein: CASRHDYSNQPQHF.

V usage is TRBV15 and J usage is TRBJ2-2; TRBD2 aligns across 9 bases. CDR3 length: 20 amino acids. Per germline, CDR1 LNHNV and CDR2 YYDKDF (reference sequence). V shed 3 bases, J shed 2 bases, and the junction held 16 bases outside the gene matches. CDR3 amino acids: CATSSSLAGVDGTNTGELFF. CDR3 bases: TGTGCCACCAGCAGCTCACTAGCGGGCGTGGATGGTACTAACACCGGGGAGCTGTTTTTT.

The chain uses TRBV6-5 and TRBJ1-1; D remains unclear. V gave up 0 bases and J gave up 0 bases, with 8 bases separating them. Germline CDR1 is MNHEY and CDR2 is SVGAGI. The CDR3 contains 15 residues. Here the CDR3 DNA reads TGTGCCAGCAGTTACTCGGTCGGGGTGAACACTGAAGCTTTCTTT. The encoded protein is CASSYSVGVNTEAFF.

This rearrangement joins TRBV6-5 to TRBJ2-7; maybe TRBD2 (6 bases). V dropped 8 bases and J dropped 2 bases, with 19 bases sitting between them. Germline CDR1 reads MNHEY; CDR2 reads SVGAGI. The CDR3 covers 15 residues. CDR3 in amino acids: CASAPLAGRPYEQYF. CDR3 nucleotide sequence: TGTGCCAGCGCCCCTCTCGCGGGACGGCCCTACGAGCAGTACTTC.

The chain combines TRBV6-4 with TRBJ1-5; no clear D. Germline V lookup: CDR1 MRHNA, CDR2 SNTAGT. V lost 8 bases to trimming and J lost 4 bases, with 6 bases between them. There are 11 residues in the CDR3. The CDR3 nucleotides read TGTGCCAGCGGCAGAAATCAGCCCCAGCATTTT. Its translation is CASGRNQPQHF.

A single count supports this clone. The chain links TRBV5-4 to TRBJ2-7, with a possible D match to TRBD2 (5 bases). There are 15 residues in the CDR3. CDR1 is SGHNT, CDR2 YYREEE, per germline (reference sequence). The ends were cut back, 4 bases at V and 5 bases at J, with 19 bases in the middle. CDR3 residues: CASSLDPGIVNEQYF. Here the CDR3 DNA reads TGTGCCAGCAGCCTTGACCCGGGGATCGTCAACGAGCAGTACTTC.

J is TRBJ2-3 and V is TRBV5-6; D not certain. The CDR3 covers 13 residues. The V end lost 4 bases, the J end lost 4 bases, and 10 bases lay between the germline ends. CDR1 and CDR2 from the germline V gene are SGHDT and YYEEEE. The CDR3 region is CASSTSRADTQYF. The CDR3 coding sequence is TGTGCCAGCAGCACCTCTCGGGCAGATACGCAGTATTTT.

The rearrangement links TRBV19 to TRBJ2-5; TRBD2 aligns across 7 bases. The CDR3 is 14 residues long. The germline V gene encodes CDR1 LNHDA and CDR2 SQIVND (reference sequence). V shed 1 base and J 5 bases; nucleotides not matched to a gene: 4. The CDR3 loop is CASSIVGGKETQYF. In nucleotides, the CDR3 is TGTGCCAGTAGTATAGTGGGAGGGAAGGAGACCCAGTACTTC.

The chain employs TRBV10-1 and TRBJ2-2; 9 bases fit TRBD2. The germline V gene has CDR1 WNHNN and CDR2 SYGVQD (reference sequence). The CDR3 loop spans 15 amino acids. Unmatched junction bases numbered 7, after V lost 6 bases and J lost 5 bases. The CDR3 loop reads CASSFSGSETGELFF. The CDR3 nucleotides are TGCGCCAGCAGCTTTAGCGGGAGTGAAACCGGGGAGCTGTTTTTT.

On this clone itself: Additional DNA sequences in this sample encode the identical CDR3. The chain employs TRBV5-1 and TRBJ2-5; the match to TRBD1 covers 10 bases. Per germline, CDR1 SGHRS and CDR2 YFSETQ. The J segment lost 4 bases and the V segment lost 0 bases, leaving 9 bases of the junction unmatched. This CDR3 comprises 17 residues. The CDR3 region is CASSLAGTGVGGETQYF. DNA for the CDR3: TGCGCCAGCAGCTTGGCCGGGACAGGGGTGGGAGGAGAGACCCAGTACTTC.

This chain uses TRBV7-8 with TRBJ2-2; TRBD1 matches at 8 bases. The germline V gene has CDR1 SGHVS and CDR2 FQNEAQ. The CDR3 has 14 amino acids. Trimming took 5 bases from V and 5 from J; bases not matched to a gene: 4. Here the CDR3 DNA reads TGTGCCAGCAGCCTGGACAGGGCGACCGGGGAGCTGTTTTTT. The encoded protein is CASSLDRATGELFF.

This clone was detected only once. The chain combines TRBV27 with TRBJ1-2; D gene unclear. V shed 3 bases and J shed 4 bases, with 9 bases lying between them. This CDR3 spans 13 amino acids. Germline V gene data show CDR1 as MNHEY and CDR2 as SMNVEV (reference sequence). DNA of the CDR3: TGTGCCAGCAGTTTCGGCGGATTCTATGGCTACACCTTC. The encoded protein is CASSFGGFYGYTF.

The rearrangement joins TRBV29-1 to TRBJ2-1, with 7 bases aligning to TRBD2. This CDR3 is built from 14 residues. Trimming cost V 4 bases and J 9 bases; bases outside gene matches: 12. In germline, CDR1 is SQVTM, CDR2 ANQGSEA. For the CDR3, the DNA is TGCAGCGTTGCTGGTGCGGGAGACCGAGGTGAGCAGTTCTTC. Encoded protein: CSVAGAGDRGEQFF.

This clone was counted once. The rearrangement joins TRBV14 to TRBJ1-2; 8 bases agree with TRBD1. V was pared by 0 bases and J by 8 bases, with 8 bases of the junction left unmatched. The germline gives CDR1 SGHDN, CDR2 FVKESK. The CDR3 length is 15 residues. This CDR3 reads CASSQDLRGQGGYTF. CDR3 in DNA: TGTGCCAGCAGCCAAGATCTCAGGGGGCAAGGGGGCTACACCTTC. The full variable domain, with the rest looked up from reference TRBV14 and TRBJ1-2, is EAGVTQFPSHSVIEKGQTVTLRCDPISGHDNLYWYRRVMGKEIKFLLHFVKESKQDESGMPNNRFLAERTGGTYSTLKVQPAELEDSGVYFCASSQDLRGQGGYTFGSGTRLTVV.

J is TRBJ2-1 and V is TRBV7-8; 7 bases are shared with TRBD2. Trimming removed 1 base from V and 5 bases from J; junction bases left unmatched: 14. This CDR3 is 18 amino acids long. Germline CDR1 is SGHVS and CDR2 is FQNEAQ. The CDR3 DNA reads as TGTGCCAGCAGCTTAGGCCTACGTGGGAGGGGCCTACACAATGAGCAGTTCTTC. Encoded protein: CASSLGLRGRGLHNEQFF.

The V and J genes are TRBV4-1 and TRBJ2-4; D uncertain. V lost 1 base to trimming and J lost 4 bases, with 8 bases between them. Germline CDR1 and CDR2: MGHRA and YSYEKL. The CDR3 covers 14 residues. The CDR3 loop is CASSQGSGKNIQYF. The CDR3 DNA reads as TGCGCCAGCAGCCAAGGATCCGGGAAAAACATTCAGTACTTC.

The V call is TRBV5-1, the J call TRBJ2-7; 9 bases match TRBD1. V was clipped by 4 bases and J by 5 bases; unmatched bases: 13. CDR1 and CDR2 from the germline V gene are SGHRS and YFSETQ. The CDR3 sequence is 16 residues long. CDR3 coding DNA: TGCGCCAGCAGCCGTGAGGCGGGGACAGGGAACAACGAGCAGTACTTC. This gives the protein CASSREAGTGNNEQYF. Full variable domain (outside the CDR3, taken from reference TRBV5-1 and TRBJ2-7): KAGVTQTPRYLIKTRGQQVTLSCSPISGHRSVSWYQQTPGQGLQFLFEYFSETQRNKGNFPGRFSGRQFSNSRSEMNVSTLELGDSALYLCASSREAGTGNNEQYFGPGTRLTVT.

The chain links TRBV27 to TRBJ2-1, with TRBD2 identical over 7 bases. The CDR3 consists of 14 residues. CDR1 and CDR2 (germline): MNHEY, SMNVEV (reference sequence). Trimming cost V 2 bases and J 8 bases; bases outside gene matches: 6. The CDR3 DNA follows: TGTGCCAGCAGTTTAAGGGGCGGGAGACATGAGCAGTTCTTC. Residues: CASSLRGGRHEQFF.

This clone was recorded a few times. The V call is TRBV11-2, the J call TRBJ1-4; D gene unclear. CDR3 length: 16 residues. Germline V gene sequence: CDR1 SGHAT, CDR2 FQNNGV. The V and J ends lost 1 base and 3 bases respectively, with 12 bases between them. The CDR3 sequence is CASSLGSGRSNEKLFF. CDR3 nucleotides: TGTGCCAGCAGCTTAGGGTCAGGCCGATCTAATGAAAAACTGTTTTTT.

The chain has TRBV19 and TRBJ2-4; D unresolved. The CDR3 length is 16 residues. The germline V and J ends were trimmed by 0 bases and 6 bases, with 15 bases remaining between them. Per the germline V gene, CDR1 is LNHDA and CDR2 is SQIVND (reference sequence). CDR3: CASSIDVRLLPNIQYF. The CDR3 nucleotides read TGTGCCAGTAGTATAGACGTACGGTTATTGCCAAACATTCAGTACTTC.

The chain is built from TRBV30 and TRBJ1-5; D not resolved. Germline values: CDR1 GTSNPN, CDR2 SVGIG (reference sequence). This CDR3 comprises 12 residues. Trimming took off 0 bases at V and 6 bases at J, with 6 bases between the two ends. The CDR3 DNA reads as TGTGCCTGGAGTGTAGGAGGTCAGCCCCAGCATTTT. As protein: CAWSVGGQPQHF.